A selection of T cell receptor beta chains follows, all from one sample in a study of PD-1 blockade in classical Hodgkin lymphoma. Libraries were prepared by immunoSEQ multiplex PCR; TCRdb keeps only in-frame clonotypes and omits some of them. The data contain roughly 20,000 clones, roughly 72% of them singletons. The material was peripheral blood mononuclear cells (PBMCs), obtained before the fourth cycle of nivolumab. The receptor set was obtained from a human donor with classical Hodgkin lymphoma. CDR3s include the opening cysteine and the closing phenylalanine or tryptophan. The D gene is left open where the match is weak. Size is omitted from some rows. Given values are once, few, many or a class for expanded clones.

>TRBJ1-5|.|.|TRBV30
TGTGCCTGGAGTGAGGGTGGGAATCAGCCCCAGCATTTT
CAWSEGGNQPQHF
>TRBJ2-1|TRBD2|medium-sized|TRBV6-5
TGTGCCAGCAGTCCGGGACTAGCCAATGAGCAGTTCTTC
CASSPGLANEQFF
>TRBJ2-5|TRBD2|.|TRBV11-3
TGTGCCAGCAGCTTAGATCCGGCGGGGGGGCTCGAGACCCAGTACTTC
CASSLDPAGGLETQYF
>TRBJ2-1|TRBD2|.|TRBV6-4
TGTGCCAGCAGTGTAGACGGGGGGGCTTACAATGAGCAGTTCTTC
CASSVDGGAYNEQFF
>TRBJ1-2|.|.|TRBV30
TGTGCCTGGAATTTTAAGGGACCGGGCTATGGCTACACCTTC
CAWNFKGPGYGYTF
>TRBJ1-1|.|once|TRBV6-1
TGTGCCAGCTCGTTGCACGGGGTCGAGACTGAAGCTTTCTTT
CASSLHGVETEAFF
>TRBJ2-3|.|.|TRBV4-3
TGCGCCAGCAGCCAAGATGGCGGGGGCGATTATCCGCAGTATTTT
CASSQDGGGDYPQYF
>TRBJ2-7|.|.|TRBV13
TGTGCCAGCAGCTTAGAATCCTACGAGCAGTACTTC
CASSLESYEQYF
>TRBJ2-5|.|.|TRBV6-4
TGTGCCACTAGAAACCAGGGTCTCCAAGAGACCCAGTACTTC
CATRNQGLQETQYF
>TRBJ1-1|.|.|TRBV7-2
TGTGCCAGCAGCTTGACAGCTGAAGCTTTCTTT
CASSLTAEAFF
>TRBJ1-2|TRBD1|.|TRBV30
TGTGCTCGGAGGTGGGACAGGGGGATAAACTATGGCTACACCTTC
CARRWDRGINYGYTF
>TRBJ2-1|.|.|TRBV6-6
TGTGCCAGCTCCCCGGACAATGAGCAGTTCTTC
CASSPDNEQFF
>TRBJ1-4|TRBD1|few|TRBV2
TGTGCCAGCACCGGACAGGCTCAAACTAATGAAAAACTGTTTTTT
CASTGQAQTNEKLFF
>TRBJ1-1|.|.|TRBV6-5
TGTGCCAGCAGTTACGAGGTGAACACTGAAGCTTTCTTT
CASSYEVNTEAFF
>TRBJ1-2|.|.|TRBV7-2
TGTGCCAGCAGCGGAGTGGGGCAGCTCTACACCTTC
CASSGVGQLYTF